Here is one T cell receptor beta chain with its context. The antigen is unknown. Time point specified: persistent/refractory GD, antithyroid drugs over 5 years with positive TRAb. PBMC RNA was the source of the TCR library. The source of the patients was an endocrinology department in Xi'an, China. The peripheral blood volume drawn was 8 to 9.5 milliliters, and it was collected into EDTA tubes. The data were obtained in a study of regulatory T cells in long-lasting Graves disease. Study-level results: Relative to newly diagnosed Graves' patients, persistent ones had lower TCR diversity.

Building the TCR beta libraries relied on iRepertoire HTBI primers, and CDR3 regions underwent Arm-PCR. From the multiplex PCR reads, TCRdb called clonotypes with MiXCR, one entry per CDR3 protein. The repertoire has fewer than 400,000 distinct CDR3 sequences, around 20% of them found once; the top ten carry just under 30%. This specimen consisted of peripheral blood mononuclear cells (PBMCs), obtained when the disease was refractory, from a patient treated with antithyroid drugs. The receptor was isolated from a female donor with Graves disease.

CDR3 DNA sequence: TGTGCCAGCAGCTTATGGGGGGAGCTCAATAACTATGGCTACACCTTC. Its translation is CASSLWGELNNYGYTF. The chain has TRBV5-4 and TRBJ1-2; the D gene is possibly TRBD1 (5 bases). CDR1 and CDR2 from the germline V gene are SGHNT and YYREEE (reference sequence). CDR3 length equals 16 residues. V dropped 2 bases and J dropped 1 base, with 15 bases sitting between them.